This T cell receptor (beta chain) was sequenced in a study of T cell responses to AZD1222 COVID-19 vaccine. Measured with immunoSEQ multiplex PCR; TCRdb has only the in-frame clones, and not every one. The data show some 170,000 clones, over 80% seen once. Trimming pared 1 base from V and 3 bases from J, leaving 18 bases between. Germline V gene lookup returns CDR1 LNHNV and CDR2 YYDKDF (reference sequence). This CDR3 is 17 amino acids long. This specimen consisted of peripheral blood, obtained 28 days after the second dose of the MenACWY control vaccine. V gene TRBV15 combines with J gene TRBJ2-5; D uncertain. The receptor comes from an adult who received the MenACWY meningococcal vaccine as a control. The CDR3 nucleotides are TGTGCCACCAGCAGAGGTGTTCGGACCCATTTCGAAGAGACCCAGTACTTC. Translated: CATSRGVRTHFEETQYF.